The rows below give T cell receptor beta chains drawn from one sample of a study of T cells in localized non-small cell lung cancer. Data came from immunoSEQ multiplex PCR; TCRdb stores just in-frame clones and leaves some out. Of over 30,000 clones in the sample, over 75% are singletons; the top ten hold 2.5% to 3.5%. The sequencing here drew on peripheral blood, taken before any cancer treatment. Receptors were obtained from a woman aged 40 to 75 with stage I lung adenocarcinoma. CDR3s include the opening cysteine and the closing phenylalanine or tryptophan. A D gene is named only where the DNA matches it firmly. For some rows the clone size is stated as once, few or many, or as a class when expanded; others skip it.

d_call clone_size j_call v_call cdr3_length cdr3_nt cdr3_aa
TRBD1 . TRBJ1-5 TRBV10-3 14 TGTGCCGCCTCCGGGACAGGGGAGAGTCAGCCCCAGCATTTT CAASGTGESQPQHF
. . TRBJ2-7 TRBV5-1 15 TGCGCCAGCAGCCTTACAGGGGGGAGGGACGGCGAGCAGTACTTC CASSLTGGRDGEQYF
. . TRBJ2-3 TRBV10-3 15 TGTGCCATCAGTGAGTCGACGGGCAGCTCAGATACGCAGTATTTT CAISESTGSSDTQYF
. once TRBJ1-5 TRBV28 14 TGTGCCAGCAGTTGGACAGTCAGCAATCAGCCCCAGCATTTT CASSWTVSNQPQHF
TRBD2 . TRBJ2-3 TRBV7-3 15 TGTGCCAGCAGCTTAATAGCGGGTGGCACAGATACGCAGTATTTT CASSLIAGGTDTQYF
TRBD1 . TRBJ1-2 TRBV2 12 TGTGCCAGCAGCCAGGGGGCTGAAGGCTACACCTTC CASSQGAEGYTF
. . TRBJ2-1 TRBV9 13 TGTGCCAGCAGCGTAGTAGGTCACGATGAGCAGTTCTTC CASSVVGHDEQFF
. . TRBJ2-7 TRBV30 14 TGTGCCTGGAGTGTACCCGTGACAGCCTACGAGCAGTACTTC CAWSVPVTAYEQYF
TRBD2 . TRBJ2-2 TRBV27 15 TGTGCCAGCCCCCGGGCGGGAGAGGCCACCGGGGAGCTGTTTTTT CASPRAGEATGELFF
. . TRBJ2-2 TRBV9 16 TGTGCCAGCAGCCCGCAAGGAGGGCCAATCGGCGGGGAGCTGTTTTTT CASSPQGGPIGGELFF
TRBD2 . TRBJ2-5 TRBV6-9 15 TGTGCCAGCAGTCGGACTAGAGGCCTCCAAGAGACCCAGTACTTC CASSRTRGLQETQYF
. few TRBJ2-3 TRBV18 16 TGTGCCAGCTCACGGACCCCGCCCCGACTCACAGATACGCAGTATTTT CASSRTPPRLTDTQYF
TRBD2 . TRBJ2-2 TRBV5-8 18 TGTGCCAGCAGCCTGAAGGGGTTGACTAGCGACGTCACCGGGGAGCTGTTTTTT CASSLKGLTSDVTGELFF
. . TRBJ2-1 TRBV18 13 TGTGCCAGCTCACCACTCGGGGGAGATGAGCAGTTCTTC CASSPLGGDEQFF
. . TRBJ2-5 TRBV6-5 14 TGTGCCAGCAGCATACCAGGGGTCCAAGAGACCCAGTACTTC CASSIPGVQETQYF
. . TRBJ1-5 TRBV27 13 TGTGCCAGCAGTCGGGGGAGGGGGCAGCCCCAGCATTTT CASSRGRGQPQHF
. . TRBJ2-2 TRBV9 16 TGTGCCAGCAGCGTAGGCCCTAGCCCTCACACCGGGGAGCTGTTTTTT CASSVGPSPHTGELFF
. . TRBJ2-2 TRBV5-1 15 TGCGCCAGCAGCCCCCTCCCCGGATCGACCGGGGAGCTGTTTTTT CASSPLPGSTGELFF